This TCR beta chain emerged from a study of a mutant IDH1 vaccine in newly diagnosed glioma. About the research overall: Patients came in for eight vaccinations, in weeks 1, 3, 5, 7, 11, 15, 19 and 23. Vaccine dosing followed radiotherapy by 4-6 weeks, or accompanied temozolomide cycles. Former treatment meant radiotherapy, temozolomide, or both; the majority had gotten both.

Notes on this clone: Its antigen is unknown.

Noted time point: week 11, during vaccination. Vaccination comprised doses that each held 300 ug of mutant IDH1 20-mer peptide, plus topical imiquimod. Using immunoSEQ multiplex PCR, the repertoire was profiled, and TCRdb retains in-frame clones only, with some absent. The sample shows about 21,000 clones, roughly 86% of them seen only once. V dropped 4 bases and J dropped 8 bases, with 21 bases sitting between them. The CDR3 totals 15 residues. Germline V gives CDR1 SGHNT, CDR2 YYREEE (reference sequence). V usage is TRBV5-4 and J usage is TRBJ2-5, with a tentative D call TRBD2 (5 bases). The input for sequencing was PBMCs, taken from a glioma patient whose treatment included an IDH1 peptide vaccine. This TCR was recovered from a woman aged 35 to 49 with glioma. CDR3 sequence: CASSTPDSKGQTQYF. The CDR3 DNA is TGTGCCAGCAGCACCCCGGACTCGAAAGGCCAAACCCAGTACTTC.